Below, one T cell receptor (beta chain) is given with its context. No antigen is known for it. This record belongs to a study of T cell responses to AZD1222 COVID-19 vaccine. Notes on the study in general: Samples come after the peak T cell response, not at day 14. White British people made up most donors, females outnumbered males, and clonal diversity was possibly underestimated. Reportedly, nearly half the spike-specific TCRs target unmutated variant regions.

CDR3 length equals 12 residues. V was trimmed by 4 bases and J by 6 bases, leaving 10 bases between them. TCRdb's copy holds only in-frame clones and misses some; the assay was immunoSEQ multiplex PCR. This table holds 94,000 or so clones, 90% found once. This TCR was sampled from an adult in good health. The chain uses TRBV12-3 or TRBV12-4 and TRBJ2-7, with D hard to call. The source material was peripheral blood, sampled on day 0 of AZD1222 vaccination. CDR3 nucleotides: TGTGCCAGCAGTTCCGGTCTCTCCGAGCAGTACTTC. It codes for CASSSGLSEQYF.